The entry below gives a single T cell receptor (beta chain) sequence along with its context. The CDR3 contains 15 residues. Germline V lookup: CDR1 SGHRS, CDR2 YFSETQ. V lost 2 bases, J lost 12 bases, and 16 bases stayed unmatched. Time point reported: blood 2 weeks post-SBRT. Treatment indicated: 15 Gy SBRT to primary tumor, nephrectomy 4 weeks later. The data originate from a study of radiation and T cells in renal cell carcinoma. Profiling relied on immunoSEQ multiplex PCR, and the TCRdb table lists in-frame clones only, not all of them. The table includes tens of thousands of clones, less than 85% detected once.

V gene TRBV5-1 combines with J gene TRBJ2-7, with 8 bases identical to TRBD1. The receptor was isolated from a woman aged 70-85 years with renal cell carcinoma. The sequenced sample was blood, obtained from a patient whose treatment included radiotherapy and nephrectomy. CDR3 bases: TGCGCCAGCAGCTTAACCGGGACAGGAGGAGGGGGTGCGTACTTC. Its protein is CASSLTGTGGGGAYF. The entire variable domain, with the rest obtained from reference TRBV5-1 and TRBJ2-7, is as follows: KAGVTQTPRYLIKTRGQQVTLSCSPISGHRSVSWYQQTPGQGLQFLFEYFSETQRNKGNFPGRFSGRQFSNSRSEMNVSTLELGDSALYLCASSLTGTGGGGAYFGPGTRLTVT.